This record concerns one TCR beta chain sequence. This CDR3 is built from 17 residues. With 3 bases clipped from V and 5 bases from J, the junction kept 18 bases outside the gene matches. Per the germline V gene, CDR1 is GTSNPN and CDR2 is SVGIG (reference sequence). Sequenced by immunoSEQ multiplex PCR; TCRdb stores in-frame clones only, minus some. Here the sample spans under 250,000 clones, about 86% being singletons. The data are from a study of blood T cell repertoires in COVID-19. As for the study in general: In each case, the material was cDNA or gDNA derived from T cells, B-cell-depleted T cells, or PBMCs.

Source material: peripheral blood. This TCR was sampled from a woman aged 60-75 years with acute or convalescent COVID-19. The chain uses TRBV30 and TRBJ2-5; 7 bases line up with TRBD2. The CDR3 loop is CAWSPTWGAGFRETQYF. The CDR3 DNA follows: TGTGCCTGGAGCCCAACCTGGGGAGCGGGGTTCAGGGAGACCCAGTACTTC.